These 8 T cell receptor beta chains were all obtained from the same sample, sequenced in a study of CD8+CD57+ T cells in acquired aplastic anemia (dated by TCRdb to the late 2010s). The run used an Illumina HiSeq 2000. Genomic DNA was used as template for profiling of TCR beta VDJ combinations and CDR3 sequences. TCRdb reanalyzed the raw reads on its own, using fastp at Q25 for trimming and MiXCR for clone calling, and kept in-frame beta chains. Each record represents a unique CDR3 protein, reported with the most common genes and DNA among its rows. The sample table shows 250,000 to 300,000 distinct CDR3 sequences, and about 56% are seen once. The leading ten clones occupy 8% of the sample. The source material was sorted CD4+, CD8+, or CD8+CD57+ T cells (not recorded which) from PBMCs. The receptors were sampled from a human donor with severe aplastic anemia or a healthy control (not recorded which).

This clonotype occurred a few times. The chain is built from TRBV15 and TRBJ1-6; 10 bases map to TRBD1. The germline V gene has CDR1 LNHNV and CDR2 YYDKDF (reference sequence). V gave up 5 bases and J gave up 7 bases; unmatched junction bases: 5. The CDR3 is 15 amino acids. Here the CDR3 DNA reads TGTGCCACCAGCCCTAGGACAGGGGGGAATTCACCCCTCCACTTT. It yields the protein CATSPRTGGNSPLHF. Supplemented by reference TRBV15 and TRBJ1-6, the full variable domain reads DAMVIQNPRYQVTQFGKPVTLSCSQTLNHNVMYWYQQKSSQAPKLLFHYYDKDFNNEADTPDNFQSRRPNTSFCFLDIRSPGLGDTAMYLCATSPRTGGNSPLHFGNGTRLTVT.

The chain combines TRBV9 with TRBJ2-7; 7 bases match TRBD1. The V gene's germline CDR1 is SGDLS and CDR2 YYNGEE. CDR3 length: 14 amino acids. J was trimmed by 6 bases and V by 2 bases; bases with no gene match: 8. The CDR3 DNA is TGTGCCAGCAGCGTGGGACAGACTCCCTCCGAGCAGTACTTC. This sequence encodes CASSVGQTPSEQYF.

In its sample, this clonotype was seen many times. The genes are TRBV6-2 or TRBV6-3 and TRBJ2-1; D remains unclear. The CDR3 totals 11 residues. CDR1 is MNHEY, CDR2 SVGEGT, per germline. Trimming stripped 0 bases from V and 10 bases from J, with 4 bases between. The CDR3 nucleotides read TGTGCCAGCAGTTACTCGTGGGAGCAGTTCTTC. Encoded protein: CASSYSWEQFF.

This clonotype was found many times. CDR3 nucleotides: TGTGCCAGCAGTTACCGACGGGGACTTGAAGCTTTCTTT. This translates into CASSYRRGLEAFF. This sequence joins TRBV6-5 and TRBJ1-1; D is possibly TRBD1 (5 bases). This CDR3 comprises 13 residues. Trimming removed 2 bases from V and 7 bases from J, with 11 bases in between. Germline lookup yields CDR1 MNHEY and CDR2 SVGAGI.

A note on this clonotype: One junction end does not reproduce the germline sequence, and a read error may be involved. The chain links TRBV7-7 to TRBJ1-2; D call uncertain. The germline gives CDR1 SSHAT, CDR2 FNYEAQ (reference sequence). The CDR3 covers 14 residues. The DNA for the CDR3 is TGTGCTAGCAGCCATAGGCGCTCTGGAAATGGCTACACCTTC. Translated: CASSHRRSGNGYTF.

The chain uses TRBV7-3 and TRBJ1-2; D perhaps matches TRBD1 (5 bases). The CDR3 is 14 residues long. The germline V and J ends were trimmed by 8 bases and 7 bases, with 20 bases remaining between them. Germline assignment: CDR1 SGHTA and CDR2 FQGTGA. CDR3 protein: CASHPGTGSSGYTF. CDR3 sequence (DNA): TGTGCCAGCCACCCCGGGACGGGAAGTTCTGGCTACACCTTC.

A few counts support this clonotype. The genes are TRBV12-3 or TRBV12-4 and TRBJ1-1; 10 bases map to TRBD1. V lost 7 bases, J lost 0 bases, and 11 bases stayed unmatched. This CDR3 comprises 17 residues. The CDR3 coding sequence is TGTGCCAGCACCGATACCGGGACAGGGGCCGTGAACACTGAAGCTTTCTTT. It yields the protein CASTDTGTGAVNTEAFF.

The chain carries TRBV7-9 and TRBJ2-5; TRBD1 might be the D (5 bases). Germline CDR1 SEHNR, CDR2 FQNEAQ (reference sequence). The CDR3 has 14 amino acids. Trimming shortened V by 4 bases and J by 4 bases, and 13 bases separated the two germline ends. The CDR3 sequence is CASSWQGVGETQYF. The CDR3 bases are TGTGCCAGCAGCTGGCAGGGTGTCGGAGAGACCCAGTACTTC.